This T cell receptor (beta chain) is drawn from a study of blood T cell repertoires in COVID-19. Looking at the study overall: The cDNA or gDNA used as material had been derived from T cells, B-cell-depleted T cells, or PBMCs.

This clone was counted once. CDR3 length: 12 amino acids. The V and J ends lost 5 bases and 7 bases respectively, with 9 bases between them. CDR1 and CDR2 (germline): LNHDA, SQIVND (reference sequence). Repertoires were generated with immunoSEQ multiplex PCR, while TCRdb's copy carries only in-frame clones and drops some. The data hold roughly 170,000 clones, with 84% observed a single time. The chain couples TRBV19 to TRBJ1-5, with no clear D. This sequence originates from a man in his fifties or sixties who had recovered from COVID-19. The sequenced material came from PBMCs or T cells enriched from blood (not recorded which). The CDR3 protein is CASSPRSQPQHF. The CDR3, as DNA: TGTGCCAGTAGTCCACGGAGCCAGCCCCAGCATTTT.